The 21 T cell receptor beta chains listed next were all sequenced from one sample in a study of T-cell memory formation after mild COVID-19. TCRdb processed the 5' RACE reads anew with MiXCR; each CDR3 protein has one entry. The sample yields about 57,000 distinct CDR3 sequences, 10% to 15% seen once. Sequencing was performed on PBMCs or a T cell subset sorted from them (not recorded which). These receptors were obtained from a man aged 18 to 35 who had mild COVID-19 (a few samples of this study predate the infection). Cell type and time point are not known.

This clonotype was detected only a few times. The CDR3 protein is CASSSGWPQHF. In nucleotides, the CDR3 is TGTGCCAGCAGCTCGGGGTGGCCCCAGCATTTT. This sequence joins TRBV12-3 or TRBV12-4 and TRBJ1-5, with no clear D. This CDR3 has 11 residues. The V end was cut by 6 bases, the J end by 9 bases, with 9 bases between.

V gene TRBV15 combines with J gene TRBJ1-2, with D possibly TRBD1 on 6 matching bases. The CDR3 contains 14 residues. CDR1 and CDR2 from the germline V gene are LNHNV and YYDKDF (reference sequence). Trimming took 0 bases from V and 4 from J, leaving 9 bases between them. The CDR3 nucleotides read TGTGCCACCAGCAGAGAGACGACAGGCTATGGCTACACCTTC. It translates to CATSRETTGYGYTF.

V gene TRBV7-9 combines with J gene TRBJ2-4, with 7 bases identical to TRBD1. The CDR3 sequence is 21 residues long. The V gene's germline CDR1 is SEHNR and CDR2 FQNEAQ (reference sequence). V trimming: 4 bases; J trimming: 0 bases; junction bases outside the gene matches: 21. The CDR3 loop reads CASSSRFPGQTDPLAKNIQYF. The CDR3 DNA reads TGTGCCAGCAGCTCGCGGTTTCCGGGACAGACGGACCCTTTAGCCAAAAACATTCAGTACTTC.

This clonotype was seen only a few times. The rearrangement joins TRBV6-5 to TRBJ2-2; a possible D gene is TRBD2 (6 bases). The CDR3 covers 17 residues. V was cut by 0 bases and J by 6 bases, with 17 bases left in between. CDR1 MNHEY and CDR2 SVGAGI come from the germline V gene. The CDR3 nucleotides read TGTGCCAGCAGTTACTCGAGGTGGCGGGGCCTGGCCGGGGAGCTGTTTTTT. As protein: CASSYSRWRGLAGELFF.

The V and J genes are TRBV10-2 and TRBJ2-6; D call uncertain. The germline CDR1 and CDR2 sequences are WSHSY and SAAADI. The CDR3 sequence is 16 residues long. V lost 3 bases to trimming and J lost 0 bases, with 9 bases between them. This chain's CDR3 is CASSEHPGSGANVLTF. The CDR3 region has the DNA TGCGCCAGCAGTGAACACCCTGGCTCTGGGGCCAACGTCCTGACTTTC.

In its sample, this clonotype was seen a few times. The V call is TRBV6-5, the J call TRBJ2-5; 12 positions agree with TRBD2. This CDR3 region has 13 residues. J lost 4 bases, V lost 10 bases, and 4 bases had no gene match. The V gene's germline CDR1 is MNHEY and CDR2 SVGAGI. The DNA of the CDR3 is TGTGCCACTCGACTAGCGGGGGTAGAGACCCAGTACTTC. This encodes CATRLAGVETQYF.

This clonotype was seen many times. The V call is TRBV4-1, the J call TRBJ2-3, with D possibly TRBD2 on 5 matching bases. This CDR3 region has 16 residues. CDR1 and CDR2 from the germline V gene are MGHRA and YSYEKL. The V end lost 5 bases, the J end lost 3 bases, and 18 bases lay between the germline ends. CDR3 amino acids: CASSNPTRDKTDTQYF. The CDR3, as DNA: TGCGCCAGCAGCAACCCAACTAGAGACAAGACAGATACGCAGTATTTT.

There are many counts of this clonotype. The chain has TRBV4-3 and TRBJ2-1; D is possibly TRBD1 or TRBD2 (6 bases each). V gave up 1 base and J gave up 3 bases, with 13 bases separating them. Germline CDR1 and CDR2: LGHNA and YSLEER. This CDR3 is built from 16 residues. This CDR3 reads CASSQGRGFVYNEQFF. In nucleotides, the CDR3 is TGCGCCAGCAGCCAAGGGAGGGGGTTCGTCTACAATGAGCAGTTCTTC.

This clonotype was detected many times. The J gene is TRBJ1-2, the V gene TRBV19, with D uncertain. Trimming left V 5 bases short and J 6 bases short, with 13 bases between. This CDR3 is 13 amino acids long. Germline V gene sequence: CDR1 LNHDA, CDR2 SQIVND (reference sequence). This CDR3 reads CASSDRKRDGYTF. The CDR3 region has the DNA TGTGCCAGTAGTGATCGGAAGCGGGATGGCTACACCTTC.

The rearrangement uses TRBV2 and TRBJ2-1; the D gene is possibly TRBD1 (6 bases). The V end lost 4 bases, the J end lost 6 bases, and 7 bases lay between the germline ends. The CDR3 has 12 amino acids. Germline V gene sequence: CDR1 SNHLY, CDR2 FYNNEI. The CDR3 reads CASSVGGNEQFF. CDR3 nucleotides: TGTGCCAGCAGTGTAGGGGGCAATGAGCAGTTCTTC.

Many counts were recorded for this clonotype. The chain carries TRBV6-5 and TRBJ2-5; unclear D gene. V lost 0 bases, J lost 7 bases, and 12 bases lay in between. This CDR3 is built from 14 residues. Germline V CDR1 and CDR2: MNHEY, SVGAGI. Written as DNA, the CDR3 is TGTGCCAGCAGTTACTCGATTCTTGGGCGGACCCAGTACTTC. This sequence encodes CASSYSILGRTQYF.

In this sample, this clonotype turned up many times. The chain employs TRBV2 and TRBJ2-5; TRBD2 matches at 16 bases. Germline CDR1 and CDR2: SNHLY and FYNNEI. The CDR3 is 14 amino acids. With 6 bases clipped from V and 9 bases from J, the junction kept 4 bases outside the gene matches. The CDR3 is CASSPGTSGGAQYF. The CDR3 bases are TGTGCCAGCAGCCCCGGGACTAGCGGGGGGGCCCAGTACTTC.

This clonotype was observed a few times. The CDR3 DNA is TGTGCCAGCAGCTTCGCAGAGGGGGTGGCAGCTTTCTTT. Amino acid sequence: CASSFAEGVAAFF. The V and J genes are TRBV7-9 and TRBJ1-1, with D tentatively TRBD1 (6 bases). The germline V gene has CDR1 SEHNR and CDR2 FQNEAQ (reference sequence). The CDR3 has 13 amino acids. Trimming cost V 3 bases and J 10 bases, with 15 bases left between them.

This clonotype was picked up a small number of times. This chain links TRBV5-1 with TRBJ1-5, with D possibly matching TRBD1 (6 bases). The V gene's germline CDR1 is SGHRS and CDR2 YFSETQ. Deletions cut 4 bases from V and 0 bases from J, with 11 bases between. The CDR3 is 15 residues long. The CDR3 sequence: CASSIGTYSNQPQHF. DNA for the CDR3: TGCGCCAGCAGCATTGGGACATATAGCAATCAGCCCCAGCATTTT.

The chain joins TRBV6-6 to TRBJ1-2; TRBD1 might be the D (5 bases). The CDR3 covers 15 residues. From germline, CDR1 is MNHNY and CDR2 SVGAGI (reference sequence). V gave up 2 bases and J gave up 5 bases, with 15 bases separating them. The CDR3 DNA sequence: TGTGCCAGCAGTTACCGAACCGACAGCGGATATGGCTACACCTTC. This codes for CASSYRTDSGYGYTF.

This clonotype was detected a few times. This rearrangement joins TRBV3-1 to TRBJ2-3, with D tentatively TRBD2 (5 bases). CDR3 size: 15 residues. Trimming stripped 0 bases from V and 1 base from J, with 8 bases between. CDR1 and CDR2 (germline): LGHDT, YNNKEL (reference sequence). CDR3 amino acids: CASSQDGSRTDTQYF. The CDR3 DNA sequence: TGTGCCAGCAGCCAAGATGGGAGCCGCACAGATACGCAGTATTTT.

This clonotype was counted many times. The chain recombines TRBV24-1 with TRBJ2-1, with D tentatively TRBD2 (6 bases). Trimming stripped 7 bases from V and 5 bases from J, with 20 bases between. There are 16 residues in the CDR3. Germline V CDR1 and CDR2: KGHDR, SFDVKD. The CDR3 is CATRDPGLNTDNEQFF. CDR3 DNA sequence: TGTGCCACCAGAGATCCAGGACTAAATACCGACAATGAGCAGTTCTTC.

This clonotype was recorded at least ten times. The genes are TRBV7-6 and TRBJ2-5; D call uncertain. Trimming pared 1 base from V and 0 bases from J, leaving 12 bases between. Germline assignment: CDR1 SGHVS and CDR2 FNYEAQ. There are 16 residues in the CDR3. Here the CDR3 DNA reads TGTGCCAGCAGCTTAGAGGCCGGATCGTACCAAGAGACCCAGTACTTC. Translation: CASSLEAGSYQETQYF.

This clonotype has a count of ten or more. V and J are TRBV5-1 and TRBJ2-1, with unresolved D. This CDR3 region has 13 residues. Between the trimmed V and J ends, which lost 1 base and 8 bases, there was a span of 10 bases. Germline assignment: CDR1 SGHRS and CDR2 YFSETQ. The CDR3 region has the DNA TGCGCCAGCAGCTTGAACTGGGGTCATGAGCAGTTCTTC. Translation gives CASSLNWGHEQFF.

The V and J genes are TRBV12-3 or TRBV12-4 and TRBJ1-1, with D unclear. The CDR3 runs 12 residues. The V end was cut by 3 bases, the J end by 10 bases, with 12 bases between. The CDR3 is CASSFSTQRAFF. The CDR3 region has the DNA TGTGCCAGCAGTTTTTCGACCCAGCGAGCTTTCTTT.

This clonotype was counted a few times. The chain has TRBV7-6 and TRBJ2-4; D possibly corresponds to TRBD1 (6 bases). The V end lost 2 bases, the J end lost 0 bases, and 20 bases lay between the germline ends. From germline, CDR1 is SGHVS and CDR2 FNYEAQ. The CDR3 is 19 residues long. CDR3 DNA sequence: TGTGCCAGCAGCTTAATCAGCAGGGGTCAGGGTTCAGCCAAAAACATTCAGTACTTC. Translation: CASSLISRGQGSAKNIQYF.